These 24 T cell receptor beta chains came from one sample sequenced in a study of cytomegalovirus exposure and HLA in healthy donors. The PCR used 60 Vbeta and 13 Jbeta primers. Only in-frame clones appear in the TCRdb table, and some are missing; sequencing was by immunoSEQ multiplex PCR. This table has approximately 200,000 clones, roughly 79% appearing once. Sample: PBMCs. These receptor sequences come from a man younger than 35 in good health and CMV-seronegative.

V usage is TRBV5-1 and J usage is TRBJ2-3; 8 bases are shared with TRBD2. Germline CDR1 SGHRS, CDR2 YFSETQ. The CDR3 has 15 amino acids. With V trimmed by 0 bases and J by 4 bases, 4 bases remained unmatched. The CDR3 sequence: CASSLDSGGADTQYF. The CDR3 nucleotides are TGCGCCAGCAGCTTGGATTCCGGGGGGGCAGATACGCAGTATTTT.

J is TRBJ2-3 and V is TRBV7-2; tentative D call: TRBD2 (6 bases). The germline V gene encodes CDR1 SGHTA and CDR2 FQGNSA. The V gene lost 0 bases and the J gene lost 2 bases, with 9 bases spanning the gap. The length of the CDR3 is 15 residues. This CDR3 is CASSLAAGFTDTQYF. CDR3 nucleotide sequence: TGTGCCAGCAGCTTAGCGGCGGGGTTCACAGATACGCAGTATTTT.

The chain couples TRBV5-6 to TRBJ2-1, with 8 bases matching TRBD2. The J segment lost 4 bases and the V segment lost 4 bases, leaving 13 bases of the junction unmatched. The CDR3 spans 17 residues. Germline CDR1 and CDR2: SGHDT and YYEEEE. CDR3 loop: CASSPRGAGVPYNEQFF. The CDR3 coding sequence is TGTGCCAGCAGCCCGCGAGGAGCGGGAGTCCCTTACAATGAGCAGTTCTTC.

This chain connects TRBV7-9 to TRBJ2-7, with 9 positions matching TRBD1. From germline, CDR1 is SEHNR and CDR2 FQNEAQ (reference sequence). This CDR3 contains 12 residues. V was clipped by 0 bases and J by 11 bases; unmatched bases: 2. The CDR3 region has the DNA TGTGCCAGCAGCTTAGCCCGGGACAGGGAGTACTTC. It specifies CASSLARDREYF.

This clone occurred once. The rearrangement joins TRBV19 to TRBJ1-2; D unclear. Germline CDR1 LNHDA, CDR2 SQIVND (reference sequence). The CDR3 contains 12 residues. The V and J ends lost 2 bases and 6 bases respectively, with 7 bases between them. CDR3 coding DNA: TGTGCCAGTAGTATATCGGGGAATGGCTACACCTTC. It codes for CASSISGNGYTF.

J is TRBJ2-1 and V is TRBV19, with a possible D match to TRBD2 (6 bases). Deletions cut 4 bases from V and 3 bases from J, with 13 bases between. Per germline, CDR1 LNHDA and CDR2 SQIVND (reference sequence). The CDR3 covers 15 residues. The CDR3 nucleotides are TGTGCCAGTAGTAGGGGCCTAGCGAGCTACAATGAGCAGTTCTTC. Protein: CASSRGLASYNEQFF.

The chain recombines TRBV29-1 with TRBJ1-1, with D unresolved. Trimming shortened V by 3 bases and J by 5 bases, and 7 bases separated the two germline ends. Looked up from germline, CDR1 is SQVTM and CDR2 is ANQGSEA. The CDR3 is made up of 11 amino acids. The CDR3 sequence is CSVEEWTEAFF. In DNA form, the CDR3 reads TGCAGCGTTGAGGAGTGGACTGAAGCTTTCTTT.

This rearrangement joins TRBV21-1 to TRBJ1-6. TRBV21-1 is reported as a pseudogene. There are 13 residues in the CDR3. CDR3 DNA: TGTGCCAGCAGCGGAGGCAGTAATTCACCCCTCCACTTT. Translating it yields CASSGGSNSPLHF.

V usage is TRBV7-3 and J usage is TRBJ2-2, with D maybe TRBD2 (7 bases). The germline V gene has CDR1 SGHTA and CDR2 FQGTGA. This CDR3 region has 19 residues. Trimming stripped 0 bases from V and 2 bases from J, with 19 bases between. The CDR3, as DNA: TGTGCCAGCAGCTTAACGAGTTCTCCGGGGGGCCTAAACACCGGGGAGCTGTTTTTT. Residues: CASSLTSSPGGLNTGELFF.

DNA of the CDR3: TGTGCCAGCAGTGGACAGGGTGGTCAGCCCCAGCATTTT. It codes for CASSGQGGQPQHF. The chain links TRBV2 to TRBJ1-5; TRBD1 matches 7 bases. V lost 4 bases and J lost 6; bases outside the gene matches: 3. CDR1 and CDR2 from the germline V gene are SNHLY and FYNNEI. The CDR3 contains 13 residues.

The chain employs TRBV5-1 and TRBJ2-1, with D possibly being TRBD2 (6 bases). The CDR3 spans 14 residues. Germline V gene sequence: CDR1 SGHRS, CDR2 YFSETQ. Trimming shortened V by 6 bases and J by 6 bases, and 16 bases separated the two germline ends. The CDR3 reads CASNRDLRGNEQFF. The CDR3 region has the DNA TGCGCCAGCAACCGGGACTTAAGGGGCAATGAGCAGTTCTTC.

CDR3 sequence reads: CASSLAEGGYTF. DNA of the CDR3: TGTGCCAGCAGCTTAGCGGAGGGTGGCTACACCTTC. V usage is TRBV7-2 and J usage is TRBJ1-2, with no clear D. This CDR3 region has 12 residues. The V end lost 0 bases, the J end lost 7 bases, and 6 bases lay between the germline ends. Per the germline V gene, CDR1 is SGHTA and CDR2 is FQGNSA.

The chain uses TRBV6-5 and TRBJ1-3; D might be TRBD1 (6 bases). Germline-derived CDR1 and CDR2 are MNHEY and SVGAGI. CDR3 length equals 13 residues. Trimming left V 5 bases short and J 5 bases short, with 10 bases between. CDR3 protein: CASSPGERNTIYF. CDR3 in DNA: TGTGCCAGCAGTCCAGGGGAAAGAAACACCATATATTTT.

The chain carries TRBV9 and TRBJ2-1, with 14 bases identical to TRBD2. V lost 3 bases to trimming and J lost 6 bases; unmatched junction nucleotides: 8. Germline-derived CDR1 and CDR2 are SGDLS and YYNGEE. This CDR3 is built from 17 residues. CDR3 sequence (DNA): TGTGCCAGCAGCGAGACTAGCGGGAGGGCCACGGGCAATGAGCAGTTCTTC. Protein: CASSETSGRATGNEQFF.

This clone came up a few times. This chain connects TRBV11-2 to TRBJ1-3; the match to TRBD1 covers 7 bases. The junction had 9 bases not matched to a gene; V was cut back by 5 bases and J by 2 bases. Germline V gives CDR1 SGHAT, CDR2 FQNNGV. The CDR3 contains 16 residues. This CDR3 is CASSGSRGMPGNTIYF. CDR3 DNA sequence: TGTGCCAGCAGCGGATCCAGGGGGATGCCTGGAAACACCATATATTTT.

The CDR3 nucleotides read TGTGCCTGGAGTGTTAGCGGGGGCCGCACCGCCCAGTACTTC. It encodes CAWSVSGGRTAQYF. J is TRBJ2-5 and V is TRBV30; the match to TRBD2 covers 9 bases. The germline gives CDR1 GTSNPN, CDR2 SVGIG (reference sequence). The J segment lost 9 bases and the V segment lost 0 bases, leaving 8 bases of the junction unmatched. The CDR3 totals 14 residues.

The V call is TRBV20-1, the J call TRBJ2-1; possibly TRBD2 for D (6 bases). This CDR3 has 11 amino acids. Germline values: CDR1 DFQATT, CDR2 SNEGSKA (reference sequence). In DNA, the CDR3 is TGCAGCGGTTTCTCCGGGAGTGAGCAGTTCTTC. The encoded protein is CSGFSGSEQFF.

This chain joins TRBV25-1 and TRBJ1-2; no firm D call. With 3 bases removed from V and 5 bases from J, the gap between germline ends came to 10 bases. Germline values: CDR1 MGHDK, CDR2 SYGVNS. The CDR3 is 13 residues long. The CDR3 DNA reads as TGTGCCAGCAGTGAGGCAGACAAATATGGCTACACCTTC. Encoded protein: CASSEADKYGYTF.

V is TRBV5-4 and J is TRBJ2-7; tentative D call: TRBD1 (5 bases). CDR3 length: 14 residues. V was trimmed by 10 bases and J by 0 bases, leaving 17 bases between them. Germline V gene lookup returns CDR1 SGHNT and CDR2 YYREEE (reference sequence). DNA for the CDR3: TGTGCCTACCAATACAGGTTCTTCTCCTACGAGCAGTACTTC. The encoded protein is CAYQYRFFSYEQYF.

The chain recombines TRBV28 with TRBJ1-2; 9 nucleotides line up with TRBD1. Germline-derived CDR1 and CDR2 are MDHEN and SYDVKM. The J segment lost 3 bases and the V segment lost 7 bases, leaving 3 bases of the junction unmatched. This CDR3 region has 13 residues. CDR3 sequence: CASTGQGYYGYTF. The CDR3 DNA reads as TGTGCCAGCACGGGACAGGGCTACTATGGCTACACCTTC.

CDR3 sequence reads: CASSESEETQYF. DNA for the CDR3: TGCGCCAGCAGTGAGTCCGAGGAGACCCAGTACTTC. The chain combines TRBV10-2 with TRBJ2-5; D uncertain. Trimming took off 0 bases at V and 5 bases at J, with 4 bases between the two ends. The CDR3 sequence is 12 residues long. Germline V gene lookup returns CDR1 WSHSY and CDR2 SAAADI.

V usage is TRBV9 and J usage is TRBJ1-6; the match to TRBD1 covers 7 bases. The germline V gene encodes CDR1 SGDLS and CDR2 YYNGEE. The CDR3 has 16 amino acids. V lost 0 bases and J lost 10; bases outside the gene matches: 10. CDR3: CASSVVAQGEGSPLHF. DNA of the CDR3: TGTGCCAGCAGCGTAGTAGCGCAGGGGGAAGGATCACCCCTCCACTTT.

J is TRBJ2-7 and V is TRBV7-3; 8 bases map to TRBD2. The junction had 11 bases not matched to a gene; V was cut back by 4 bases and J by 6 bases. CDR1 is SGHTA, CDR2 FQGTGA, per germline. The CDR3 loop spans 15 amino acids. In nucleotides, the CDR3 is TGTGCCAGCAGCTCCTCGGGGGGGGCAGGGAGCGAGCAGTACTTC. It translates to CASSSSGGAGSEQYF. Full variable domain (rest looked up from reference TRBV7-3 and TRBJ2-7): GAGVSQTPSNKVTEKGKYVELRCDPISGHTALYWYRQSLGQGPEFLIYFQGTGAADDSGLPNDRFFAVRPEGSVSTLKIQRTERGDSAVYLCASSSSGGAGSEQYFGPGTRLTVT.

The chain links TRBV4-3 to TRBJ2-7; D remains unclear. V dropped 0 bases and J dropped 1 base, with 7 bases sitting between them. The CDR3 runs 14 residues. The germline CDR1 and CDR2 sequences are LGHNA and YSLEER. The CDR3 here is CASSQDSRSYEQYF. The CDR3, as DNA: TGCGCCAGCAGCCAAGACTCGCGATCCTACGAGCAGTACTTC.